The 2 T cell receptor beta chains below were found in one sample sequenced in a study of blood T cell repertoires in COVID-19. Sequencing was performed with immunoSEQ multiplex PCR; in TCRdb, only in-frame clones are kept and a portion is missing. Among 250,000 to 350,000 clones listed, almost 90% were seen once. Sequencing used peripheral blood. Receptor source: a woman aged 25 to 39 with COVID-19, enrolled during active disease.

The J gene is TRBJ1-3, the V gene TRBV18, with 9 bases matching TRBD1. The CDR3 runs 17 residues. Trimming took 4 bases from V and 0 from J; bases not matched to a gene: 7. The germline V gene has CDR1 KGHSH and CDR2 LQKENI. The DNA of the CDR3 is TGTGCCAGCTCACGAGCCGGGACAGGGAACTCTGGAAACACCATATATTTT. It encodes CASSRAGTGNSGNTIYF.

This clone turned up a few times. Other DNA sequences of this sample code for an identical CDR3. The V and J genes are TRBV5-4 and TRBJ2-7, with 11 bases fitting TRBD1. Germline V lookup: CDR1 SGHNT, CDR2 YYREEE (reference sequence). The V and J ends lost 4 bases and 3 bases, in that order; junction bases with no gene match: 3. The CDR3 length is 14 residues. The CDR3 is CASSPGTGGYEQYF. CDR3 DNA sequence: TGTGCCAGCAGCCCCGGGACAGGGGGCTACGAGCAGTACTTC.